The subject of this entry is one TCR beta chain. Antigen specificity is unknown. This entry comes from a study of T cells in Graves' hyperthyroidism and ophthalmopathy. About the research overall: Peripheral blood draws took place at initial diagnosis, ahead of any treatment. Study-level points and caveats: Ophthalmopathy onset followed model prediction by a median about six months.

Germline CDR1 reads ENHRY; CDR2 reads SYGVKD. The CDR3 loop spans 13 amino acids. The V and J ends lost 8 bases and 0 bases respectively, with 10 bases between them. Regions amplified from RNA transcripts were the TCR beta CDR3 regions. During a first-round RT-PCR of the TCR CDR3, the HTBI primer set was used. TCRdb called the multiplex PCR reads again in MiXCR, with one record for every CDR3 protein. The sample comprises a few hundred thousand distinct CDR3 sequences, roughly 19% of which are singletons, and about two fifths rests with the top ten. What was sequenced was blood. This chain connects TRBV10-3 to TRBJ2-5; the D is unclear. The receptor was isolated from a man aged 50-59 years with Graves' ophthalmopathy. CDR3 protein: CAIGAPYQETQYF. CDR3 DNA sequence: TGTGCCATCGGAGCCCCGTACCAAGAGACCCAGTACTTC.